This TCR beta chain was retrieved from a study of T cell repertoires in cytomegalovirus infection. Study overall: Public TCR beta signatures indicated both CMV infection and matching HLA type.

CDR1 and CDR2 from the germline V gene are SGHVS and FQNEAQ. The CDR3 sequence is 14 residues long. V lost 1 base to trimming and J lost 6 bases, with 9 bases between them. This clonotype was seen ten or more times. Its cognate antigen is unknown. General study points: Clonotype analysis showed dominance of the ex vivo response by HLA-C-restricted CMV-specific TCR beta clonotypes.

TCRdb independently ran MiXCR on the reads; one entry per CDR3 protein. Of roughly 230,000 distinct CDR3 sequences listed, 15% to 20% are singletons. This clonotype was sampled from a human donor in good health (CMV status not recorded). Some clones in this sample may be carry-over from other donors' samples. The sample consisted of CD8+ T cells from PBMCs. V and J are TRBV7-8 and TRBJ2-2, with a weak D call TRBD2 (5 bases). The CDR3 region is CASSLVSGAGELFF. The CDR3 nucleotides are TGTGCCAGCAGCTTAGTTTCCGGGGCCGGGGAGCTGTTTTTT.